This T cell receptor beta chain originates from a study of shared clonotypes between healthy human individuals. With respect to this clone: No antigen is known for it.

The CDR3 is 12 amino acids. V lost 1 base to trimming and J lost 7 bases, with 4 bases between them. Germline V gives CDR1 MGHDK, CDR2 SYGVNS. General study findings and limits: Naive subsets typically showed greater estimated richness than memory subsets. Though the depth was large, rarefaction showed that sorted-subset sequencing was incomplete. Limited genetic and exposure-history diversity came from having few donors.

Naive CD8 cells, CD45RO-negative and positively selected for CCR7, excluded terminally differentiated effector memory CD45RA+ cells. Method: immunoSEQ multiplex PCR; TCRdb's copy keeps in-frame clones and lacks some. The sample records 1.5 million to 2.5 million clones, over 85% being singletons. This clonotype originated in a man younger than 30 in good health. This chain links TRBV25-1 with TRBJ1-4; D is undetermined. Sequencing was performed on naive CD8+ T cells sorted from blood. DNA for the CDR3: TGTGCCAGCAGTGAATGGAGTGAAAAACTGTTTTTT. Protein product: CASSEWSEKLFF. The whole variable domain, remainder taken from reference TRBV25-1 and TRBJ1-4, is EADIYQTPRYLVIGTGKKITLECSQTMGHDKMYWYQQDPGMELHLIHYSYGVNSTEKGDLSSESTVSRIRTEHFPLTLESARPSHTSQYLCASSEWSEKLFFGSGTQLSVL.